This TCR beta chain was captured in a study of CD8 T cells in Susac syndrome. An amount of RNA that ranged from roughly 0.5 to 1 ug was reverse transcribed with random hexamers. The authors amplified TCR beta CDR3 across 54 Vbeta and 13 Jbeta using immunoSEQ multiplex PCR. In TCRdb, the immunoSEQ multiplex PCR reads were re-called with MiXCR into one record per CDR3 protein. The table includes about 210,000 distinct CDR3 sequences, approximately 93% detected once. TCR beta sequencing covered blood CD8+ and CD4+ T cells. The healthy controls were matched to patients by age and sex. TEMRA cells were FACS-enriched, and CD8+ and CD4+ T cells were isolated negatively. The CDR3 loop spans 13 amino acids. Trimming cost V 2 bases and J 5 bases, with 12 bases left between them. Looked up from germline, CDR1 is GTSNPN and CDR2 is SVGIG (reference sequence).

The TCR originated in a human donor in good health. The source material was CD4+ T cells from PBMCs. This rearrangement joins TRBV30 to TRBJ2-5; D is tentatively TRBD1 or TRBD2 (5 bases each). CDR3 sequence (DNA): TGTGCCTGGAGTCCAACATGGGGGGAGACCCAGTACTTC. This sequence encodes CAWSPTWGETQYF.